Shown below are 20 T cell receptor beta chains from a single sample sequenced in a study of T-cell reconstitution after alpha-beta-depleted transplantation in children. Unique molecular identifiers were used to barcode this TCRbeta library. MiXCR was run by TCRdb on the PCR reads, yielding one entry per CDR3 protein. The sample lists fewer than 550,000 distinct CDR3 sequences; over 9.5% were seen once. This material consisted of PBMCs, mostly from graft donor cells, taken 180 days after TCRalphabeta/CD19-depleted stem cell transplant. Receptor source: a female patient under 10 years old who had a stem cell transplant for aplastic anemia, so the T cells may come from the graft donor.

This clonotype was counted between two and nine times. The J gene is TRBJ2-1, the V gene TRBV20-1, with D hard to call. The CDR3 sequence is 12 residues long. Trimming took 3 bases from V and 6 from J, leaving 9 bases between them. Germline V CDR1 and CDR2: DFQATT, SNEGSKA (reference sequence). The CDR3 protein is CSASAGLNEQFF. CDR3 nucleotide sequence: TGCAGTGCTAGTGCTGGCCTCAATGAGCAGTTCTTC.

This clonotype was counted ten times or more. This chain uses TRBV4-3 with TRBJ2-1, with 13 nucleotides matching TRBD2. CDR1 and CDR2 (germline): LGHNA, YSLEER. The V segment lost 4 bases and the J segment 9 bases; nucleotides outside the gene matches: 6. The CDR3 consists of 15 residues. CDR3 in amino acids: CASSPMGLAGSEQFF. The DNA for the CDR3 is TGCGCCAGCAGCCCAATGGGACTAGCGGGGTCTGAGCAGTTCTTC.

The J gene is TRBJ2-7, the V gene TRBV27, with D tentatively TRBD1 or TRBD2 (5 bases each). This CDR3 has 15 amino acids. Trimming removed 4 bases at V and 0 bases at J, with 13 bases between. Looked up from germline, CDR1 is MNHEY and CDR2 is SMNVEV (reference sequence). The CDR3, as DNA: TGTGCCAGCAGTTGGGTCTGGGGGAGCTCCTACGAGCAGTACTTC. Encoded protein: CASSWVWGSSYEQYF.

The chain employs TRBV3-1 and TRBJ1-1, with 7 bases fitting TRBD1. The V gene's germline CDR1 is LGHDT and CDR2 YNNKEL (reference sequence). Trimming removed 5 bases from V and 1 base from J; junction bases left unmatched: 7. This CDR3 is built from 15 residues. CDR3 DNA: TGTGCCAGCAGCGCCGGGACAGAGACGAACACTGAAGCTTTCTTT. It is translated as CASSAGTETNTEAFF.

There are a few counts of this clonotype. This CDR3 is CSVEALTSGGYNEQFF. In nucleotides, the CDR3 is TGCAGCGTTGAAGCCTTGACTAGCGGGGGTTACAATGAGCAGTTCTTC. V usage is TRBV29-1 and J usage is TRBJ2-1, with 12 bases that match TRBD2. The CDR3 is 16 residues long. Germline loops: CDR1 SQVTM, CDR2 ANQGSEA. V lost 1 base to trimming and J lost 4 bases; unmatched junction nucleotides: 5.

This clonotype has just a few counts. V usage is TRBV19 and J usage is TRBJ2-1; D unresolved. The CDR3 loop spans 16 amino acids. Between the trimmed V and J ends, which lost 5 bases and 0 bases, there was a span of 14 bases. Germline values: CDR1 LNHDA, CDR2 SQIVND (reference sequence). The CDR3 coding sequence is TGTGCCAGTAGTTTAGGGTTCTTAAGCTCCTACAATGAGCAGTTCTTC. It yields the protein CASSLGFLSSYNEQFF. The full variable domain, with the rest looked up from reference TRBV19 and TRBJ2-1, is DGGITQSPKYLFRKEGQNVTLSCEQNLNHDAMYWYRQDPGQGLRLIYYSQIVNDFQKGDIAEGYSVSREKKESFPLTVTSAQKNPTAFYLCASSLGFLSSYNEQFFGPGTRLTVL.

This clonotype turned up a few times. The chain is built from TRBV6-1 and TRBJ2-7; unclear D gene. Trimming shortened V by 5 bases and J by 6 bases, and 20 bases separated the two germline ends. This CDR3 region has 15 residues. CDR1 is MNHNS and CDR2 is SASEGT in the germline V gene. The CDR3 reads CASSPRPTRPGEQYF. Here the CDR3 DNA reads TGTGCCAGCAGTCCCCGACCCACACGTCCGGGCGAGCAGTACTTC.

Ten or more counts support this clonotype. The V call is TRBV12-3 or TRBV12-4, the J call TRBJ2-3, with unresolved D. This CDR3 contains 14 residues. V lost 6 bases to trimming and J lost 3 bases, with 13 bases between them. The CDR3 is CASSLLAGTDTQYF. CDR3 in DNA: TGTGCCAGCAGCCTCCTGGCTGGGACAGATACGCAGTATTTT.

The chain joins TRBV5-6 to TRBJ2-1; TRBD1 matches at 8 bases. The V segment lost 3 bases and the J segment 4 bases; nucleotides outside the gene matches: 6. This CDR3 is 15 amino acids long. Germline values: CDR1 SGHDT, CDR2 YYEEEE. The CDR3 reads CASSWGQAGYNEQFF. CDR3 nucleotides: TGTGCCAGCAGCTGGGGACAGGCTGGATACAATGAGCAGTTCTTC.

The rearrangement joins TRBV11-2 to TRBJ2-1; D perhaps matches TRBD2 (5 bases). The germline V gene has CDR1 SGHAT and CDR2 FQNNGV. V lost 1 base, J lost 7 bases, and 23 bases lay in between. The CDR3 has 18 amino acids. The CDR3 DNA sequence: TGTGCCAGCAGCTTAGGCCCACGTGGGGTCGGGGTTGAAAATGAGCAGTTCTTC. Translation: CASSLGPRGVGVENEQFF.

The rearrangement uses TRBV7-6 and TRBJ1-2; a possible D gene is TRBD1 (5 bases). Germline values: CDR1 SGHVS, CDR2 FNYEAQ. V shed 1 base and J shed 2 bases, with 14 bases lying between them. There are 16 residues in the CDR3. The CDR3 sequence is CASSLGSGTVNYGYTF. The DNA for the CDR3 is TGTGCCAGCAGCTTAGGGTCCGGGACCGTCAACTATGGCTACACCTTC.

The chain joins TRBV10-3 to TRBJ2-7; D gene ambiguous. The germline gives CDR1 ENHRY, CDR2 SYGVKD. V lost 3 bases to trimming and J lost 1 base, with 7 bases between them. The CDR3 totals 13 residues. The CDR3 DNA follows: TGTGCCATCAGTGATCAGAATTCCTACGAGCAGTACTTC. Protein: CAISDQNSYEQYF.

This clonotype was observed a few times. The chain couples TRBV4-1 to TRBJ2-3; D tentatively reads TRBD1 or TRBD2 (5 bases each). CDR3 size: 17 residues. Trimming stripped 0 bases from V and 3 bases from J, with 16 bases between. CDR1 and CDR2 from the germline V gene are MGHRA and YSYEKL. The CDR3 DNA reads TGCGCCAGCAGCCAAGAGGGGGTTTCAAGAAGTACAGATACGCAGTATTTT. Its translation is CASSQEGVSRSTDTQYF.

A few counts support this clonotype. The V and J genes are TRBV7-2 and TRBJ2-3, with unresolved D. Germline V gives CDR1 SGHTA, CDR2 FQGNSA. The CDR3 is 16 amino acids. V shed 5 bases and J shed 2 bases, with 17 bases lying between them. The CDR3 sequence: CASSPRRLVSTDTQYF. CDR3 nucleotides: TGTGCCAGCAGCCCCAGGCGGTTAGTGTCCACAGATACGCAGTATTTT.

At least ten counts were recorded for this clonotype. This rearrangement joins TRBV15 to TRBJ2-2; 7 nucleotides align to TRBD2. This CDR3 is 15 amino acids long. The V and J ends lost 4 bases and 7 bases, in that order; junction bases with no gene match: 9. Germline CDR1 and CDR2: LNHNV and YYDKDF (reference sequence). CDR3 sequence reads: CATSNRGRTFGELFF. CDR3 DNA sequence: TGTGCCACCAGCAATCGCGGGAGAACATTCGGGGAGCTGTTTTTT.

The chain has TRBV4-1 and TRBJ2-3; possibly TRBD1 for D (5 bases). V shed 1 base and J shed 11 bases, with 13 bases lying between them. The CDR3 has 13 amino acids. Germline-derived CDR1 and CDR2 are MGHRA and YSYEKL. The CDR3 nucleotides read TGCGCCAGCAGCCAAGGGGAATCCAGGGAGCAGTATTTT. Protein sequence: CASSQGESREQYF.

This sequence joins TRBV6-2 or TRBV6-3 and TRBJ1-5, with a tentative D call TRBD1 (6 bases). Between the trimmed V and J ends, which lost 2 bases and 2 bases, there was a span of 10 bases. The CDR3 length is 15 residues. Germline CDR1 MNHEY, CDR2 SVGEGT. CDR3 nucleotides: TGTGCCAGCAGTTACGGGGGCAGGGGCAATCAGCCCCAGCATTTT. Translation: CASSYGGRGNQPQHF.

This chain joins TRBV18 and TRBJ2-7; D gene uncertain. The CDR3 is 12 amino acids. V lost 3 bases to trimming and J lost 5 bases, with 8 bases between them. CDR1 is KGHSH and CDR2 is LQKENI in the germline V gene. The CDR3 bases are TGTGCCAGCTCACCCAAGGGAAACGAGCAGTACTTC. Translated, it gives CASSPKGNEQYF.

This clonotype was counted a few times. The chain combines TRBV11-2 with TRBJ2-1, with 9 bases aligning to TRBD1. The J segment lost 5 bases and the V segment lost 3 bases, leaving 5 bases of the junction unmatched. Germline CDR1 SGHAT, CDR2 FQNNGV. This CDR3 has 15 residues. DNA for the CDR3: TGTGCCAGCAGCTTTAGGGGACAGGGAGACAATGAGCAGTTCTTC. It encodes CASSFRGQGDNEQFF.

The chain links TRBV10-3 to TRBJ2-3, with 11 bases matching TRBD2. Losses at the gene ends were 6 bases for V and 2 bases for J; bases not matched to a gene: 1. The length of the CDR3 is 14 residues. The germline CDR1 and CDR2 sequences are ENHRY and SYGVKD. CDR3 DNA sequence: TGTGCCATCAGGGGACTAGCGGACACAGATACGCAGTATTTT. Protein sequence: CAIRGLADTDTQYF.